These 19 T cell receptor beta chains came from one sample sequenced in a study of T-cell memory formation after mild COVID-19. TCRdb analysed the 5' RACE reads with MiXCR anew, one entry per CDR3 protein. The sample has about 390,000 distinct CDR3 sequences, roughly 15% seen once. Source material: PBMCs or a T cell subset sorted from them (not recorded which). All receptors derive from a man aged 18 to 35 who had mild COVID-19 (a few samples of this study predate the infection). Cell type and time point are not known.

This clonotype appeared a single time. The CDR3 DNA reads TGTGCCAGCAGTGTGTCCGACAGATACAATCAGCCCCAGCATTTT. This gives the protein CASSVSDRYNQPQHF. V is TRBV5-5 and J is TRBJ1-5; D is perhaps TRBD1 (5 bases). This CDR3 region has 15 residues. CDR1 and CDR2 (germline): SGHKS, YYEKEE (reference sequence). Trimming took off 5 bases at V and 3 bases at J, with 15 bases between the two ends.

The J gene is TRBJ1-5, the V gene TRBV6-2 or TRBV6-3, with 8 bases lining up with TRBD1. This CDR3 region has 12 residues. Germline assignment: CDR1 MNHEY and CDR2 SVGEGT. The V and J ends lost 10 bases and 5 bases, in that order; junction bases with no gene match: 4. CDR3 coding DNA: TGTGCCATCCAGGGGGCCCATCAGCCCCAGCATTTT. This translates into CAIQGAHQPQHF.

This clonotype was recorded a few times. This CDR3 is CASSSPGPNGYTF. The CDR3 DNA reads as TGTGCCAGCAGCTCACCGGGTCCAAATGGCTACACCTTC. The chain joins TRBV5-4 to TRBJ1-2; D not resolved. V was pared by 3 bases and J by 6 bases, with 12 bases between. Germline CDR1 reads SGHNT; CDR2 reads YYREEE (reference sequence). CDR3 length: 13 amino acids.

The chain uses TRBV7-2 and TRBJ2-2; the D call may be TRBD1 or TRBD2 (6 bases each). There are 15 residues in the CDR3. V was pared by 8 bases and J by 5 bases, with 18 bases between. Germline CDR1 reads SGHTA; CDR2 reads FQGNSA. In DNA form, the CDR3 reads TGTGCCAGCCGGAGGTGGGGGGCGGAAACCGGGGAGCTGTTTTTT. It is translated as CASRRWGAETGELFF.

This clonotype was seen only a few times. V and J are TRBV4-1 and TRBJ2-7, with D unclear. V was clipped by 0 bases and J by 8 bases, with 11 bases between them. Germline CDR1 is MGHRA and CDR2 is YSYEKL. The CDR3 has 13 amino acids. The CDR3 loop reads CASSQDPFGQQYF. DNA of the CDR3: TGCGCCAGCAGCCAAGATCCCTTCGGGCAGCAGTACTTC.

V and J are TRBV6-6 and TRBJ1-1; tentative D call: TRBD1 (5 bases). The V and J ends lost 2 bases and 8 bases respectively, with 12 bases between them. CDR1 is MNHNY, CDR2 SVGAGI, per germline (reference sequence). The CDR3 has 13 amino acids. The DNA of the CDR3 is TGTGCCAGCAGTTACGCAGGGAGGAGGGAAGCTTTCTTT. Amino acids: CASSYAGRREAFF.

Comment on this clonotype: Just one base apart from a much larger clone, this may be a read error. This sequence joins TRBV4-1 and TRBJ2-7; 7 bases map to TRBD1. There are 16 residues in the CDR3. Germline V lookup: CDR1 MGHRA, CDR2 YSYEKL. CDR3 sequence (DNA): TGCGCCAGCAGCCAAGTGCTGTCGGACAGGCCCTACGAGAAGTACTTC. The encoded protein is CASSQVLSDRPYEKYF.

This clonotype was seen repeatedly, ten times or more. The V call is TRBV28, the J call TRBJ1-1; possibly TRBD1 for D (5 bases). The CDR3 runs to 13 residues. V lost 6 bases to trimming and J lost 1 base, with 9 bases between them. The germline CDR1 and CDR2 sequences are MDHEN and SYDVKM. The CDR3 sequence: CASRPGTNTEAFF. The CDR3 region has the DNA TGTGCCAGCAGGCCCGGGACGAACACTGAAGCTTTCTTT. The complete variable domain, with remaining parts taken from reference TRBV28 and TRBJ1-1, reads DVKVTQSSRYLVKRTGEKVFLECVQDMDHENMFWYRQDPGLGLRLIYFSYDVKMKEKGDIPEGYSVSREKKERFSLILESASTNQTSMYLCASRPGTNTEAFFGQGTRLTVV.

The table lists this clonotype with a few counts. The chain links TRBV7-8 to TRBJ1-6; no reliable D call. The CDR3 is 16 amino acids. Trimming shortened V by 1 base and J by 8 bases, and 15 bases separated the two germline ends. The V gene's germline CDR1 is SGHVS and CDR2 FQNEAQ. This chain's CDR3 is CASSLERPLEYSPLHF. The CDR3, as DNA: TGTGCCAGCAGCTTAGAAAGGCCTCTCGAATATTCACCCCTCCACTTT.

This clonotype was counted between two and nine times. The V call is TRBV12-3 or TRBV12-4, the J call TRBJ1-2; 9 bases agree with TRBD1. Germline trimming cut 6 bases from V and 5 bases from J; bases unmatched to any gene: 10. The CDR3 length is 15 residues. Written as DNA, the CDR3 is TGTGCCAGCAGGAACCGGGACAGGGACATTTATGGCTACACCTTC. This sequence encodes CASRNRDRDIYGYTF.

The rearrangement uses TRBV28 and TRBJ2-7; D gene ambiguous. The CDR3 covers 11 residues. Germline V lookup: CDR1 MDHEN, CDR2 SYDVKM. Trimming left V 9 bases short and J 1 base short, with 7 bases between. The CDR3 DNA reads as TGTGCCAGTGGACGGTCCTACGAGCAGTACGTC. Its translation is CASGRSYEQYV.

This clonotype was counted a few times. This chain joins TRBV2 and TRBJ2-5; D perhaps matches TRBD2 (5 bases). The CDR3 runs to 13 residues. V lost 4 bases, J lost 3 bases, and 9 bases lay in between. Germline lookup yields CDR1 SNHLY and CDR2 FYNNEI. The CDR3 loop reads CASSASGEETQYF. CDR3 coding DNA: TGTGCCAGCAGTGCGAGCGGTGAAGAGACCCAGTACTTC.

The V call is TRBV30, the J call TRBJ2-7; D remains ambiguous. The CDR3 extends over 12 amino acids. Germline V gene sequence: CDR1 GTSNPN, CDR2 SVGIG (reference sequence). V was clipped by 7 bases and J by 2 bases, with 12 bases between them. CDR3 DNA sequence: TGTGCCTCGTCGGCAGGCCCCTACGAGCAGTACTTC. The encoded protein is CASSAGPYEQYF.

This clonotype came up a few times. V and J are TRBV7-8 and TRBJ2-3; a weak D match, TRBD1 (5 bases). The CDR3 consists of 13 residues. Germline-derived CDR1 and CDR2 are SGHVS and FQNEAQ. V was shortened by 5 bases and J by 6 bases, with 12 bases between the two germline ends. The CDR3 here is CASSTRQTDTQYF. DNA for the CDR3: TGTGCCAGCAGCACGAGACAGACGGATACGCAGTATTTT.

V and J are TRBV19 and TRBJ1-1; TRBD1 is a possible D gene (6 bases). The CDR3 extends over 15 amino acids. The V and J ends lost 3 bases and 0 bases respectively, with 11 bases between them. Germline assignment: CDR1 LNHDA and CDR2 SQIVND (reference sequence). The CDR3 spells CASSMDSVLNTEAFF. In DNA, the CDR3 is TGTGCCAGTAGTATGGACAGCGTTTTGAACACTGAAGCTTTCTTT.

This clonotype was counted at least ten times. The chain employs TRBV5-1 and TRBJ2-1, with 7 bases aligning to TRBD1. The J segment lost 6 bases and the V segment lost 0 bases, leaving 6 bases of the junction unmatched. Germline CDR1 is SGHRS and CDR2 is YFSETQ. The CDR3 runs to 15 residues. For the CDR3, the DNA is TGCGCCAGCAGCTTGGCACAGGGGATTACCAATGAGCAGTTCTTC. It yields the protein CASSLAQGITNEQFF.

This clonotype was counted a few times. The chain's CDR3 is CASSKGEGVNQPQHF. CDR3 in DNA: TGTGCCAGCAGCAAGGGGGAGGGGGTCAATCAGCCCCAGCATTTT. The chain links TRBV5-4 to TRBJ1-5; TRBD1 might be the D (6 bases). The CDR3 has 15 amino acids. The V end lost 4 bases, the J end lost 3 bases, and 14 bases lay between the germline ends. Germline V gene data show CDR1 as SGHNT and CDR2 as YYREEE (reference sequence).

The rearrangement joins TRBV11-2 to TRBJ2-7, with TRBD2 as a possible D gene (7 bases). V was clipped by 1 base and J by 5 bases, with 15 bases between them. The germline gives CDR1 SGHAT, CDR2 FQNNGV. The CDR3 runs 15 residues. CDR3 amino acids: CASSLVWGGLDEQYF. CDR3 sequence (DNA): TGTGCCAGCAGCTTAGTATGGGGGGGGCTCGACGAGCAGTACTTC.

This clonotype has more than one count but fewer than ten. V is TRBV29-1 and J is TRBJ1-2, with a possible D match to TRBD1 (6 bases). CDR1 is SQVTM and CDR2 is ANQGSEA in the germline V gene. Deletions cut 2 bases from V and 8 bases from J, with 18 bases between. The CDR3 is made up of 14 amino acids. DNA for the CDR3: TGCAGCGTTGAAAGGGACACAGGGTCAGGCGGCTACACCTTC. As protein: CSVERDTGSGGYTF.